These 9 T cell receptor beta chains came from one sample sequenced in a study of beta chain features in type 1 diabetes. The investigators reverse transcribed all of the isolated RNA, so they sequenced expressed TCRB transcripts. Profiling relied on immunoSEQ multiplex PCR, and the TCRdb table lists in-frame clones only, not all of them. This table has some 400,000 clones, about 15% appearing once. Sequenced sample: naive CD4+ T cells from blood. The receptor set was obtained from a woman aged 18-29 years in good health.

This sequence joins TRBV19 and TRBJ2-6, with D maybe TRBD1 (5 bases). The CDR3 extends over 15 amino acids. Trimming removed 7 bases from V and 0 bases from J, with 10 bases in between. Germline CDR1 and CDR2: LNHDA and SQIVND (reference sequence). The CDR3 spells CASTRQSSGANVLTF. The CDR3 DNA reads as TGTGCCAGTACCCGACAGAGCTCTGGGGCCAACGTCCTGACTTTC.

V gene TRBV7-9 combines with J gene TRBJ1-2; D perhaps matches TRBD1 (5 bases). The CDR3 consists of 11 residues. Trimming pared 4 bases from V and 9 bases from J, leaving 9 bases between. In germline, CDR1 is SEHNR, CDR2 FQNEAQ (reference sequence). The CDR3 DNA follows: TGTGCCAGCAGCTCCGGGGGGAGCTACACCTTC. This encodes CASSSGGSYTF.

The chain couples TRBV5-4 to TRBJ2-3; D is ambiguous. With 4 bases removed from V and 6 bases from J, the gap between germline ends came to 12 bases. CDR1 and CDR2 (germline): SGHNT, YYREEE (reference sequence). The CDR3 has 13 amino acids. This chain's CDR3 is CASSPTYTDTQYF. The CDR3 DNA sequence: TGTGCCAGCAGCCCCACATACACGGATACGCAGTATTTT.

Only a few counts were recorded for this clone. The chain recombines TRBV7-9 with TRBJ1-2, with a possible D match to TRBD1 (6 bases). With 5 bases removed from V and 3 bases from J, the gap between germline ends came to 19 bases. CDR1 is SEHNR, CDR2 FQNEAQ, per germline (reference sequence). This CDR3 is 16 amino acids long. The CDR3 DNA sequence: TGTGCCAGCAGCGAATCGCCGCAGGGGTATGACTATGGCTACACCTTC. Protein sequence: CASSESPQGYDYGYTF.

This clone was observed a handful of times. The CDR3 here is CSVVSGTSGIINEQFF. DNA of the CDR3: TGCAGCGTGGTATCCGGGACTAGCGGGATTATCAATGAGCAGTTCTTC. The chain links TRBV29-1 to TRBJ2-1; the match to TRBD2 covers 13 bases. J was trimmed by 6 bases and V by 6 bases; bases with no gene match: 11. Germline loops: CDR1 SQVTM, CDR2 ANQGSEA. The CDR3 length is 16 residues.

This clone was picked up a small number of times. The same CDR3 arises from other DNA sequences in this sample as well. The rearrangement joins TRBV28 to TRBJ2-7, with a possible D match to TRBD2 (5 bases). Between the trimmed V and J ends, which lost 6 bases and 6 bases, there was a span of 12 bases. The CDR3 has 12 residues. Germline V gene data show CDR1 as MDHEN and CDR2 as SYDVKM. Here the CDR3 DNA reads TGTGCCAGCAGCTTAGAAAGCGGCGAGCAGTACTTC. Translating gives CASSLESGEQYF.

The rearrangement uses TRBV19 and TRBJ2-1; TRBD2 aligns across 9 bases. From germline, CDR1 is LNHDA and CDR2 SQIVND (reference sequence). This CDR3 contains 16 residues. The V and J ends lost 0 bases and 4 bases, in that order; junction bases with no gene match: 4. The CDR3, as DNA: TGTGCCAGTAGTATAGAGAGCGGGAGGCGTTACAATGAGCAGTTCTTC. This codes for CASSIESGRRYNEQFF.

This clone was observed a few times. The gene calls are TRBV6-6 and TRBJ2-1; 9 nucleotides agree with TRBD1. This CDR3 is 13 amino acids long. Germline assignment: CDR1 MNHNY and CDR2 SVGAGI (reference sequence). V lost 6 bases and J lost 3; bases outside the gene matches: 0. In DNA form, the CDR3 reads TGTGCCAGCAGGGACAGGGGCTACAATGAGCAGTTCTTC. Its protein is CASRDRGYNEQFF.

The V and J genes are TRBV21-1 and TRBJ2-7; TRBD1, the table's D call, lacks a check against the DNA. TRBV21-1 is listed as a pseudogene. The CDR3 sequence is 13 residues long. The CDR3 sequence is CASSPDPRDEQYF. CDR3 nucleotide sequence: TGTGCCAGCAGTCCTGATCCCAGGGACGAGCAGTACTTC.